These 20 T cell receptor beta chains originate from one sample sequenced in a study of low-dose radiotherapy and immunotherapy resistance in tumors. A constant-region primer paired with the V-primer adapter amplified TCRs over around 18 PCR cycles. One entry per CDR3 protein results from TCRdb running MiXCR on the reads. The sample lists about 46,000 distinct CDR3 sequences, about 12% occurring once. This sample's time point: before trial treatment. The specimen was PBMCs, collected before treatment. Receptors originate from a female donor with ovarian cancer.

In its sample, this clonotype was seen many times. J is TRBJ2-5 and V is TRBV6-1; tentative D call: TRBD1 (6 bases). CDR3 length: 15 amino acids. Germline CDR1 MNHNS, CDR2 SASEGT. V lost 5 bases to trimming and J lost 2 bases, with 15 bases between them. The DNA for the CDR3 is TGTGCCAGCAGTCAAAGGGACGGACAGCAAGAGACCCAGTACTTC. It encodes CASSQRDGQQETQYF.

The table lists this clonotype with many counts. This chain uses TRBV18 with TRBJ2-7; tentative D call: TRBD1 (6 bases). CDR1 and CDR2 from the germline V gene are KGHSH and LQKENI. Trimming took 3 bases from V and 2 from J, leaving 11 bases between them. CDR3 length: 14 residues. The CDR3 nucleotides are TGTGCCAGCTCACCGGAAACAGGGACCTACGAGCAGTACTTC. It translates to CASSPETGTYEQYF.

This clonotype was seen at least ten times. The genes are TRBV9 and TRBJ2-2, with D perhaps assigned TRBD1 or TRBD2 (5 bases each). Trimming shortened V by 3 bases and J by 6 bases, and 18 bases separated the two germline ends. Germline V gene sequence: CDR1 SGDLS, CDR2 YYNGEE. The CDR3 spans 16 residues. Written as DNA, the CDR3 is TGTGCCAGCAGCGGAGGGGCCTCCTTTCCGGCCGGGGAGCTGTTTTTT. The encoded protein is CASSGGASFPAGELFF. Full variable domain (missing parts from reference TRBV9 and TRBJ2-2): DSGVTQTPKHLITATGQRVTLRCSPRSGDLSVYWYQQSLDQGLQFLIQYYNGEERAKGNILERFSAQQFPDLHSELNLSSLELGDSALYFCASSGGASFPAGELFFGEGSRLTVL.

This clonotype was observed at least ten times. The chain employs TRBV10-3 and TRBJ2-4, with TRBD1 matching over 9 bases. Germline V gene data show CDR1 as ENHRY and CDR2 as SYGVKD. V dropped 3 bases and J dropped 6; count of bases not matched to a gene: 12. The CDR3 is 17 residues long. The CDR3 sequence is CAISDTPGQGFGNIQYF. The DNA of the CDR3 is TGTGCCATCAGTGACACACCGGGACAGGGTTTTGGAAACATTCAGTACTTC.

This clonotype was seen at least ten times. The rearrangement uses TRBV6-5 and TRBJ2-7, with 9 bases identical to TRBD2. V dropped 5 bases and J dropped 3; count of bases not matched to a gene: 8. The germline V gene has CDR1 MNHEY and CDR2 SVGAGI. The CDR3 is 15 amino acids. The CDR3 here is CASSAAGGSLYEQYF. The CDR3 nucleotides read TGTGCCAGCAGTGCCGCGGGAGGGAGTCTCTACGAGCAGTACTTC.

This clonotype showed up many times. Here the CDR3 DNA reads TGTGCCAGTAGTGAGACAGCCTTGACTAATCAGCCCCAGCATTTT. It is translated as CASSETALTNQPQHF. The chain combines TRBV19 with TRBJ1-5; maybe TRBD1 (5 bases). CDR1 is LNHDA, CDR2 SQIVND, per germline (reference sequence). With 5 bases removed from V and 4 bases from J, the gap between germline ends came to 15 bases. CDR3 length: 15 amino acids.

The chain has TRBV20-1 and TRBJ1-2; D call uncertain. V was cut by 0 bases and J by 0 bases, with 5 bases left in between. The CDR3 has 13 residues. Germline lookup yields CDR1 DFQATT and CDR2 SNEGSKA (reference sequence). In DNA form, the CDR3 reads TGCAGTGCTAGAGATGCAGCTAACTATGGCTACACCTTC. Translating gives CSARDAANYGYTF.

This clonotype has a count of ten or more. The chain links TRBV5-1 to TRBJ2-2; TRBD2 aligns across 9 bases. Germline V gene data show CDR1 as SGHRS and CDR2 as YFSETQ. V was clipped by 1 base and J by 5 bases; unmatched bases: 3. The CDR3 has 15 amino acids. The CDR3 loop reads CASSLTAGGTGELFF. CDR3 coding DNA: TGCGCCAGCAGCTTGACAGCGGGGGGAACCGGGGAGCTGTTTTTT.

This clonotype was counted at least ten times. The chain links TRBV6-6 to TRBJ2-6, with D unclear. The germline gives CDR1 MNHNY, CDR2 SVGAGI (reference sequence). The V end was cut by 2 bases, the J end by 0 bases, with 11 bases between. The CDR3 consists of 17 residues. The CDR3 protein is CASSYGTASSGANVLTF. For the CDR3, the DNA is TGTGCCAGCAGTTACGGCACAGCAAGCTCTGGGGCCAACGTCCTGACTTTC.

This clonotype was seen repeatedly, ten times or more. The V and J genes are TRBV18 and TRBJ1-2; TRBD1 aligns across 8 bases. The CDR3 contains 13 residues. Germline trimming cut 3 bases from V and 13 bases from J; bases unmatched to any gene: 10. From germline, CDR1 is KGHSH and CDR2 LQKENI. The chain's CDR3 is CASSPGSDRGCTF. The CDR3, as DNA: TGTGCCAGCTCACCGGGTTCTGACAGGGGTTGCACCTTC.

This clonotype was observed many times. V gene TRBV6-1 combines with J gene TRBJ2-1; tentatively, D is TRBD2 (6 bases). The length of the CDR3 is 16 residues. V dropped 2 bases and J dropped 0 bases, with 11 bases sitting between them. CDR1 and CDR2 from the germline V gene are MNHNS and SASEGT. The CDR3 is CASSELAGGSYNEQFF. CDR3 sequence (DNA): TGTGCCAGCAGTGAACTAGCCGGGGGCTCCTACAATGAGCAGTTCTTC.

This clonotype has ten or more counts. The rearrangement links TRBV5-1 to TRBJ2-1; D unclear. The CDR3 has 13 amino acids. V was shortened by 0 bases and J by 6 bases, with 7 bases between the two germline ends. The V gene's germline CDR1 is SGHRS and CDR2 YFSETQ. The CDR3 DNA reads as TGCGCCAGCAGCTTGGCCGGTGGCAATGAGCAGTTCTTC. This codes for CASSLAGGNEQFF.

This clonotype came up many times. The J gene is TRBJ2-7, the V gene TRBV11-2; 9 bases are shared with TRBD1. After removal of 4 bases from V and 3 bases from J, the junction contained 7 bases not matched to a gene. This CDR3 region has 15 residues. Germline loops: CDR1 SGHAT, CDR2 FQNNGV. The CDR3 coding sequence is TGTGCCAGCAGCTCCCCGGGACAGGGTTTCTACGAGCAGTACTTC. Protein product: CASSSPGQGFYEQYF.

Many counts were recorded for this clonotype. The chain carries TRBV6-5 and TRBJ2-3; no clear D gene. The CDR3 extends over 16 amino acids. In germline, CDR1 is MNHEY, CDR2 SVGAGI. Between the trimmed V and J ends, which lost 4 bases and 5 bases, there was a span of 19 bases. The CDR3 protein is CASSSRRVNDRDTQYF. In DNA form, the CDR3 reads TGTGCCAGCAGTTCTCGACGGGTAAATGATAGAGATACGCAGTATTTT.

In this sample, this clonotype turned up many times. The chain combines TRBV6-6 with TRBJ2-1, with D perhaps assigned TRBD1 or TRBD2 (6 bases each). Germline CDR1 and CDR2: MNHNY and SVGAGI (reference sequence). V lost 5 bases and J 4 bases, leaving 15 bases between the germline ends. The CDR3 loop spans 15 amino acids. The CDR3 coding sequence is TGTGCCAGCAGTCCTCAAGGGGGAGGATACAATGAGCAGTTCTTC. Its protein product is CASSPQGGGYNEQFF.

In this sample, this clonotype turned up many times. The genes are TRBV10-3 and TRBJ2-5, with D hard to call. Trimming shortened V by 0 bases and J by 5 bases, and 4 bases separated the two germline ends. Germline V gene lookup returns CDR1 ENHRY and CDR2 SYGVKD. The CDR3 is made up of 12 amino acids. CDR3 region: CAISESEETQYF. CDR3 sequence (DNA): TGTGCCATCAGTGAGTCAGAGGAGACCCAGTACTTC.

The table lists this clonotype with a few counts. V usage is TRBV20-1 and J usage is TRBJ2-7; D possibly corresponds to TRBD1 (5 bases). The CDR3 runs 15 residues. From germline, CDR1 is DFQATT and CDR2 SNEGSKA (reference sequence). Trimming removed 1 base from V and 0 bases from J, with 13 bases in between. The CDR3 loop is CSARALRESSYEQYF. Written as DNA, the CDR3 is TGCAGTGCTAGAGCCCTCAGGGAAAGCTCCTACGAGCAGTACTTC.

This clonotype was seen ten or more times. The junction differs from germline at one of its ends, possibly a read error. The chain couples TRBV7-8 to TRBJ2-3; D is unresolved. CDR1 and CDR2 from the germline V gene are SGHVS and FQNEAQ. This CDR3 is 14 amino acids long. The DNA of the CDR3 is TGTGCCAGCAGCTTAGCCTCTAGGGCCGGACGGTGGGATTTT. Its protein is CASSLASRAGRWDF.

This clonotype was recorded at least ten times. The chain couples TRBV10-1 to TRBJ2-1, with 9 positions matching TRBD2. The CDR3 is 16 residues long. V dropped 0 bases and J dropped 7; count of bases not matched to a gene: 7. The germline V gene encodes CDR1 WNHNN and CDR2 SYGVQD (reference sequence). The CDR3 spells CASSESAGLAVNEQFF. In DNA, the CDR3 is TGCGCCAGCAGTGAGTCAGCGGGACTAGCAGTTAATGAGCAGTTCTTC.

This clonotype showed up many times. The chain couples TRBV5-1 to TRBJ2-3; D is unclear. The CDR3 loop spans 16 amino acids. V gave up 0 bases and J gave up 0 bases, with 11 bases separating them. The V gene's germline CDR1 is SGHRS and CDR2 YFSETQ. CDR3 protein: CASSLEGAASTDTQYF. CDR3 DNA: TGCGCCAGCAGCTTGGAAGGCGCAGCCAGCACAGATACGCAGTATTTT.